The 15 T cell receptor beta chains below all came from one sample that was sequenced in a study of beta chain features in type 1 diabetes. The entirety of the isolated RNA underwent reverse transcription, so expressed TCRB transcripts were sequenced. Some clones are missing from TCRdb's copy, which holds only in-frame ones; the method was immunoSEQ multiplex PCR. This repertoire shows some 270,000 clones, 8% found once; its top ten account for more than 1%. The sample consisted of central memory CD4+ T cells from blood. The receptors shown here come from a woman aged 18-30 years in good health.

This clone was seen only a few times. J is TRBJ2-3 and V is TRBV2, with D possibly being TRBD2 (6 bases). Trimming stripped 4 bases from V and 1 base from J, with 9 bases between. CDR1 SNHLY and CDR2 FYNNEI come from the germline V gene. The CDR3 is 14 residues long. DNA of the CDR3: TGTGCCAGCAGTGCACAGCGGGGCACAGATACGCAGTATTTT. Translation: CASSAQRGTDTQYF.

In nucleotides, the CDR3 is TGTGCCAGCAGCCCCCGGGGGGCGGGGAGGAATGAGCAGTTCTTC. Translating it yields CASSPRGAGRNEQFF. This chain connects TRBV5-4 to TRBJ2-1; tentatively, D is TRBD2 (7 bases). The CDR3 is 15 residues long. The V gene lost 4 bases and the J gene lost 7 bases, with 18 bases spanning the gap. In germline, CDR1 is SGHNT, CDR2 YYREEE (reference sequence). The entire variable domain, with the rest obtained from reference TRBV5-4 and TRBJ2-1, is as follows: ETGVTQSPTHLIKTRGQQVTLRCSSQSGHNTVSWYQQALGQGPQFIFQYYREEENGRGNFPPRFSGLQFPNYSSELNVNALELDDSALYLCASSPRGAGRNEQFFGPGTRLTVL.

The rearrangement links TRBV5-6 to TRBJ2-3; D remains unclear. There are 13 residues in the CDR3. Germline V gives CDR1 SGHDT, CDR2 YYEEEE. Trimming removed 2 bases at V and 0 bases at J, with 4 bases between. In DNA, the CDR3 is TGTGCCAGCAGCTTCAGGAGCACAGATACGCAGTATTTT. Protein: CASSFRSTDTQYF.

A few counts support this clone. CDR3 DNA: TGTGCCAGTAGTTCGACAGGGTGGCATTTT. Protein sequence: CASSSTGWHF. The chain carries TRBV19 and TRBJ1-5; 7 bases are a match to TRBD1. The length of the CDR3 is 10 residues. V was clipped by 5 bases and J by 15 bases; unmatched bases: 4. Germline CDR1 LNHDA, CDR2 SQIVND (reference sequence).

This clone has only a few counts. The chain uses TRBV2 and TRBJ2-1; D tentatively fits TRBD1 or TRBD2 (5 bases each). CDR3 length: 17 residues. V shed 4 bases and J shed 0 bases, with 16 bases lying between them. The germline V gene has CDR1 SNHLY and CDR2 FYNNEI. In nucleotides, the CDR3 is TGTGCCAGCAGTGGTACCGGTACTAGGGGCTCCTACAATGAGCAGTTCTTC. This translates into CASSGTGTRGSYNEQFF.

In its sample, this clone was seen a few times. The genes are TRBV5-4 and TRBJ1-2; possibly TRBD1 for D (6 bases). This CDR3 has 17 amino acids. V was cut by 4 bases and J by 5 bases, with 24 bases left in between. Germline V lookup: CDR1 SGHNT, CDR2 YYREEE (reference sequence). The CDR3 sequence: CASSRDTSISRDYGYTF. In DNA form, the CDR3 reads TGTGCCAGCAGCCGGGACACCTCCATCAGCCGGGATTATGGCTACACCTTC.

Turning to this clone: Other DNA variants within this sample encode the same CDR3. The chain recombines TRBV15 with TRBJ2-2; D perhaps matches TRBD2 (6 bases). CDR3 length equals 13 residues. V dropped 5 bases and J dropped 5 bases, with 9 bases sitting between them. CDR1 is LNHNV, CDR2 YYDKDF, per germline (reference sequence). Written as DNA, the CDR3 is TGTGCCACCAGCGGGGACTCAACCGGGGAGCTGTTTTTT. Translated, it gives CATSGDSTGELFF.

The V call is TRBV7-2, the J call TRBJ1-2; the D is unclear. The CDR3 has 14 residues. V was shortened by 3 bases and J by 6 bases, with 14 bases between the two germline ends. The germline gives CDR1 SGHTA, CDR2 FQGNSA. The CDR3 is CASSLAGRYHGYTF. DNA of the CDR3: TGTGCCAGCAGCTTGGCGGGCCGGTACCATGGCTACACCTTC.

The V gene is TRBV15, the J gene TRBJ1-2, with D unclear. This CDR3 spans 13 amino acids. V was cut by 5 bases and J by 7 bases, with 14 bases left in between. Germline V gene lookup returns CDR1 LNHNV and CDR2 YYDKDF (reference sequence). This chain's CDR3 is CATSPYLSAGYTF. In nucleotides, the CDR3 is TGTGCCACCAGCCCGTACCTGTCGGCTGGCTACACCTTC.

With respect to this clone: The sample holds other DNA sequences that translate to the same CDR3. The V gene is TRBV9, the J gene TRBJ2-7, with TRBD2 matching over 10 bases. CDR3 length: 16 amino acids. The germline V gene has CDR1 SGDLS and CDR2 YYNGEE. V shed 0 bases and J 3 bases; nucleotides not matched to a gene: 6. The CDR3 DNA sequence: TGTGCCAGCAGCGTAGGGCCTAGCGGGAGCAACTACGAGCAGTACTTC. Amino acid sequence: CASSVGPSGSNYEQYF.

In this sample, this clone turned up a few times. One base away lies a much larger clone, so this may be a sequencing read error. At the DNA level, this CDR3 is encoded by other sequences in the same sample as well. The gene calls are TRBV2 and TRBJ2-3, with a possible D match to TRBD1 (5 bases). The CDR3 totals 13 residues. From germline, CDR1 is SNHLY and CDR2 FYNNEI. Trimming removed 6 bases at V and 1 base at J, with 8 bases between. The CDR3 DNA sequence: TGTGCCAGCAGGGGCAGGGGCACAGATACGCAGTATTTT. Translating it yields CASRGRGTDTQYF.

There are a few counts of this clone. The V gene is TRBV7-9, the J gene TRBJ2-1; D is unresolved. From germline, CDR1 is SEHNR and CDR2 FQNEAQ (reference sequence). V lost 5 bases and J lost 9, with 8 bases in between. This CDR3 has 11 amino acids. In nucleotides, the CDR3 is TGTGCCAGCAGCCAGACCAGTGAGCAGTTCTTC. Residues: CASSQTSEQFF.

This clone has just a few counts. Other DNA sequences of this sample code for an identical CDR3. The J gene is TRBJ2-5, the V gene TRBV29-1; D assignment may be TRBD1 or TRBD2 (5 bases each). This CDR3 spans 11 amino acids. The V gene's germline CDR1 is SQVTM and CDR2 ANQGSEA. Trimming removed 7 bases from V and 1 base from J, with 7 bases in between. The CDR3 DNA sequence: TGCAGCGCCGGGACCCAAGAGACCCAGTACTTC. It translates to CSAGTQETQYF.

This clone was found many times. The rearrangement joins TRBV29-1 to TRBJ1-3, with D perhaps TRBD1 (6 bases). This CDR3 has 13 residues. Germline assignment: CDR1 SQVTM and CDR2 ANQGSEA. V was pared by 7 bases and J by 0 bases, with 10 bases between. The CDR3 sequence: CSAQGTSGNTIYF. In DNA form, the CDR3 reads TGCAGCGCTCAGGGGACCTCTGGAAACACCATATATTTT.

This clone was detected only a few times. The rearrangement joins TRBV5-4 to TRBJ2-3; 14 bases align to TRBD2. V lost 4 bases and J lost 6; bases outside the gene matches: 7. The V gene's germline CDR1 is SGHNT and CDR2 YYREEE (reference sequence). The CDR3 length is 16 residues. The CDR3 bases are TGTGCCAGCAGCCAAGCGGGACTAGCGGGGGAGGATACGCAGTATTTT. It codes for CASSQAGLAGEDTQYF.